Following are 23 T cell receptor beta chains from one sample sequenced in a study of T cell responses to AZD1222 COVID-19 vaccine. The assay was immunoSEQ multiplex PCR, and TCRdb's table has in-frame clones only and misses some. The profile shows under 150,000 clones, 90% of them singletons. Sequencing was performed on peripheral blood, taken on day 0 of AZD1222 vaccination. The receptor source for this set is an adult in good health.

This sequence joins TRBV6-6 and TRBJ1-4, with 10 bases aligning to TRBD1. CDR3 length: 13 amino acids. J gave up 7 bases and V 8 bases, and 4 bases lay outside the gene matches. CDR1 is MNHNY, CDR2 SVGAGI, per germline (reference sequence). CDR3 sequence: CASSGTGVEKLFF. CDR3 DNA: TGTGCCAGCTCCGGGACAGGGGTTGAAAAACTGTTTTTT.

This clone was recorded a few times. V is TRBV19 and J is TRBJ1-5; D not certain. V was cut by 1 base and J by 5 bases, with 9 bases left in between. The CDR3 totals 14 residues. Germline values: CDR1 LNHDA, CDR2 SQIVND (reference sequence). Here the CDR3 DNA reads TGTGCCAGTAGTATAGCCCGCCCGGATCAGCCCCAGCATTTT. This sequence encodes CASSIARPDQPQHF. The whole variable domain, remainder taken from reference TRBV19 and TRBJ1-5, is DGGITQSPKYLFRKEGQNVTLSCEQNLNHDAMYWYRQDPGQGLRLIYYSQIVNDFQKGDIAEGYSVSREKKESFPLTVTSAQKNPTAFYLCASSIARPDQPQHFGDGTRLSIL.

The chain links TRBV28 to TRBJ2-2, with D unclear. Per germline, CDR1 MDHEN and CDR2 SYDVKM. The CDR3 length is 15 residues. The V and J ends lost 6 bases and 4 bases respectively, with 15 bases between them. CDR3: CASSPYAGRTGELFF. CDR3 bases: TGTGCCAGCAGCCCGTATGCCGGGCGCACCGGGGAGCTGTTTTTT.

The rearrangement joins TRBV29-1 to TRBJ2-6; 12 bases map to TRBD1. The CDR3 totals 19 residues. The germline V gene has CDR1 SQVTM and CDR2 ANQGSEA. The trim removed 5 bases at V and 0 bases at J, leaving 11 bases unmatched. The CDR3 DNA is TGCAGCGTTTCCGGGACAGGGGGCACCGGGGGCTCTGGGGCCAACGTCCTGACTTTC. This gives the protein CSVSGTGGTGGSGANVLTF.

The chain joins TRBV12-3 or TRBV12-4 to TRBJ1-1; D unresolved. Trimming stripped 6 bases from V and 4 bases from J, with 12 bases between. The CDR3 length is 13 residues. This CDR3 reads CASRAQVGTEAFF. CDR3 nucleotides: TGTGCCAGCAGGGCTCAGGTGGGCACTGAAGCTTTCTTT.

This clone was observed a single time. This chain uses TRBV10-3 with TRBJ2-3, with 10 bases that match TRBD2. Losses at the gene ends were 8 bases for V and 3 bases for J; bases not matched to a gene: 11. Germline-derived CDR1 and CDR2 are ENHRY and SYGVKD. The CDR3 covers 16 residues. The CDR3: CAISRTSGPPTDTQYF. CDR3 bases: TGTGCCATCTCCCGGACTAGCGGCCCCCCGACAGATACGCAGTATTTT.

The chain links TRBV10-1 to TRBJ2-7; 8 bases are shared with TRBD2. The CDR3 is 17 amino acids. Per the germline V gene, CDR1 is WNHNN and CDR2 is SYGVQD (reference sequence). V lost 1 base to trimming and J lost 4 bases; unmatched junction nucleotides: 12. CDR3 amino acids: CASSELSVVAGKYEQYF. The CDR3 DNA is TGCGCCAGCAGTGAGTTGAGTGTGGTAGCGGGAAAGTACGAGCAGTACTTC.

The CDR3 here is CASSYSPTGDTEAFF. Here the CDR3 DNA reads TGTGCCAGCAGTTACTCGCCGACAGGGGATACTGAAGCTTTCTTT. The gene calls are TRBV6-2 or TRBV6-3 and TRBJ1-1; 8 bases are a match to TRBD1. Trimming cost V 0 bases and J 5 bases; bases outside gene matches: 5. Germline CDR1 is MNHEY and CDR2 is SVGEGT. The CDR3 consists of 15 residues.

The V gene is TRBV28, the J gene TRBJ2-1; D perhaps matches TRBD1 (5 bases). This CDR3 is 15 amino acids long. V was pared by 5 bases and J by 9 bases, with 20 bases between. The germline V gene encodes CDR1 MDHEN and CDR2 SYDVKM. This chain's CDR3 is CASSIPRQNGVEQFF. The CDR3 DNA reads TGTGCCAGCAGTATACCCCGACAGAACGGCGTTGAGCAGTTCTTC.

The gene calls are TRBV29-1 and TRBJ2-1; TRBD1 agrees at 9 bases. CDR1 and CDR2 (germline): SQVTM, ANQGSEA. V dropped 8 bases and J dropped 8; count of bases not matched to a gene: 10. This CDR3 has 13 residues. CDR3 sequence reads: CSSRGQGIYEQFF. CDR3 sequence (DNA): TGCAGCTCCCGCGGACAGGGGATCTATGAGCAGTTCTTC.

The chain recombines TRBV11-1 with TRBJ2-1; 8 bases agree with TRBD1. The germline V gene encodes CDR1 SGHAT and CDR2 FQDESV (reference sequence). Trimming took 5 bases from V and 10 from J; bases not matched to a gene: 1. The CDR3 sequence is 11 residues long. The CDR3 here is CASSRDREQFF. CDR3 in DNA: TGTGCCAGCAGCCGGGACAGGGAGCAGTTCTTC. Full variable domain (outside the CDR3, taken from reference TRBV11-1 and TRBJ2-1): EAEVAQSPRYKITEKSQAVAFWCDPISGHATLYWYRQILGQGPELLVQFQDESVVDDSQLPKDRFSAERLKGVDSTLKIQPAELGDSAMYLCASSRDREQFFGPGTRLTVL.

The chain has TRBV2 and TRBJ1-5, with D uncertain. The CDR3 length is 14 residues. Germline CDR1 is SNHLY and CDR2 is FYNNEI. V lost 3 bases and J 5 bases, leaving 11 bases between the germline ends. As DNA, the CDR3 is TGTGCCAGCAGTGAGGGCCTCCCCCATCAGCCCCAGCATTTT. Translating it yields CASSEGLPHQPQHF.

This sequence joins TRBV7-2 and TRBJ2-1; 11 bases are shared with TRBD2. Trimming took 3 bases from V and 8 from J; bases not matched to a gene: 6. The CDR3 has 15 amino acids. Germline assignment: CDR1 SGHTA and CDR2 FQGNSA. The CDR3 spells CASSFTLAGGYEQFF. CDR3 sequence (DNA): TGTGCCAGCAGCTTTACTCTAGCGGGAGGCTATGAGCAGTTCTTC.

The V gene is TRBV7-9, the J gene TRBJ2-3; no definite D call. CDR3 length: 12 amino acids. Looked up from germline, CDR1 is SEHNR and CDR2 is FQNEAQ (reference sequence). V gave up 3 bases and J gave up 1 base, with 2 bases separating them. Here the CDR3 reads CASSFGTDTQYF. The CDR3 DNA reads TGTGCCAGCAGCTTCGGCACAGATACGCAGTATTTT.

This clone was counted a single time. This rearrangement joins TRBV30 to TRBJ2-1, with D perhaps matching TRBD1 (6 bases). From germline, CDR1 is GTSNPN and CDR2 SVGIG (reference sequence). Trimming cost V 3 bases and J 9 bases, with 9 bases left between them. The CDR3 length is 11 residues. CDR3 sequence (DNA): TGTGCCTGGAGCCAGGGGAGTGAGCAGTTCTTC. Protein: CAWSQGSEQFF. Based on the CDR3 plus reference TRBV30 and TRBJ2-1, the full variable domain is SQTIHQWPATLVQPVGSPLSLECTVEGTSNPNLYWYRQAAGRGLQLLFYSVGIGQISSEVPQNLSASRPQDRQFILSSKKLLLSDSGFYLCAWSQGSEQFFGPGTRLTVL.

The V call is TRBV5-1, the J call TRBJ2-7; 11 bases line up with TRBD2. Trimming took 2 bases from V and 2 from J; bases not matched to a gene: 12. This CDR3 contains 18 residues. Looked up from germline, CDR1 is SGHRS and CDR2 is YFSETQ. The CDR3 DNA follows: TGCGCCAGCAGCTTCCCTATGCCGACTAGCGGGACTACCTACGAGCAGTACTTC. This codes for CASSFPMPTSGTTYEQYF.

This clone was picked up a small number of times. This sequence joins TRBV18 and TRBJ1-1; D unclear. Germline assignment: CDR1 KGHSH and CDR2 LQKENI. The ends were cut back, 0 bases at V and 7 bases at J, with 9 bases in the middle. The CDR3 is 13 residues long. The CDR3 region has the DNA TGTGCCAGCTCACCACCTACAAGGATTGAAGCTTTCTTT. It encodes CASSPPTRIEAFF.

The genes are TRBV5-8 and TRBJ2-1; 12 bases are shared with TRBD2. In germline, CDR1 is SGHTS, CDR2 YDEGEE. The CDR3 runs to 18 residues. After removal of 3 bases from V and 0 bases from J, the junction contained 7 bases not matched to a gene. As DNA, the CDR3 is TGTGCCAGCAGCTCGGAGGGACTAGCGGGCAGCTCCTACAATGAGCAGTTCTTC. The encoded protein is CASSSEGLAGSSYNEQFF.

CDR3 nucleotides: TGTGCCAGTAGCCCGGACAGGGTCTCCTCTGGAAACACCATATATTTT. Its protein product is CASSPDRVSSGNTIYF. The chain has TRBV19 and TRBJ1-3, with TRBD1 identical over 8 bases. The CDR3 is made up of 16 amino acids. Germline CDR1 and CDR2: LNHDA and SQIVND (reference sequence). V lost 6 bases, J lost 0 bases, and 7 bases stayed unmatched.

This chain uses TRBV10-3 with TRBJ2-5, with 7 bases fitting TRBD2. CDR1 is ENHRY and CDR2 is SYGVKD in the germline V gene. Losses at the gene ends were 0 bases for V and 5 bases for J; bases not matched to a gene: 12. The CDR3 consists of 17 residues. The chain's CDR3 is CAISESTSLPNRETQYF. The CDR3 DNA reads TGTGCCATCAGTGAGTCGACTAGCCTACCGAATAGGGAGACCCAGTACTTC.

The gene calls are TRBV24-1 and TRBJ2-3; the D gene is possibly TRBD1 (5 bases). V gave up 3 bases and J gave up 4 bases, with 13 bases separating them. The CDR3 consists of 15 residues. Germline V gives CDR1 KGHDR, CDR2 SFDVKD. The CDR3 sequence: CATSDPKVGADTQYF. The CDR3 DNA sequence: TGTGCCACCAGTGATCCCAAGGTAGGGGCAGATACGCAGTATTTT.

In this sample, this clone turned up once. The chain employs TRBV6-5 and TRBJ1-3; D ambiguous. CDR1 and CDR2 (germline): MNHEY, SVGAGI. This CDR3 comprises 13 residues. Trimming removed 2 bases at V and 1 base at J, with 3 bases between. The CDR3: CASSYDSGNTIYF. The DNA for the CDR3 is TGTGCCAGCAGTTACGATTCTGGAAACACCATATATTTT.

The rearrangement links TRBV7-9 to TRBJ2-1; D call uncertain. Per germline, CDR1 SEHNR and CDR2 FQNEAQ (reference sequence). The germline V and J ends were trimmed by 5 bases and 4 bases, with 9 bases remaining between them. This CDR3 region has 13 residues. The CDR3 protein is CASSVQPYNEQFF. The CDR3 bases are TGTGCCAGCAGCGTACAGCCTTACAATGAGCAGTTCTTC.